The entry below gives a single T cell receptor beta chain sequence along with its context. In the source study's methods: From reference gene primer amplification, estimates of nucleated cell counts were derived. The data were produced by immunoSEQ multiplex PCR, yet TCRdb's version contains in-frame clones alone and is incomplete. V and J calls plus clone size are reproduced from that table; the DNA served to infer D and trimming. The sample records some 74,000 clones, 88% being singletons. This specimen comes from a study of blood T cell repertoires in COVID-19. About the research overall: Researchers got acute and convalescent COVID-19 samples from the United States, Italy and Spain. Sources were T cells, B-cell-depleted T cells, or PBMCs; the material itself was cDNA or gDNA.

Germline-derived CDR1 and CDR2 are KGHDR and SFDVKD. V lost 3 bases to trimming and J lost 4 bases, with 11 bases between them. This CDR3 comprises 14 residues. The sequence was obtained from an elderly woman with acute or convalescent COVID-19. The chain is built from TRBV24-1 and TRBJ1-2; D uncertain. The material sequenced was peripheral blood. This CDR3 is CATSDPTRGYGYTF. Written as DNA, the CDR3 is TGTGCCACCAGTGATCCGACACGGGGCTATGGCTACACCTTC.